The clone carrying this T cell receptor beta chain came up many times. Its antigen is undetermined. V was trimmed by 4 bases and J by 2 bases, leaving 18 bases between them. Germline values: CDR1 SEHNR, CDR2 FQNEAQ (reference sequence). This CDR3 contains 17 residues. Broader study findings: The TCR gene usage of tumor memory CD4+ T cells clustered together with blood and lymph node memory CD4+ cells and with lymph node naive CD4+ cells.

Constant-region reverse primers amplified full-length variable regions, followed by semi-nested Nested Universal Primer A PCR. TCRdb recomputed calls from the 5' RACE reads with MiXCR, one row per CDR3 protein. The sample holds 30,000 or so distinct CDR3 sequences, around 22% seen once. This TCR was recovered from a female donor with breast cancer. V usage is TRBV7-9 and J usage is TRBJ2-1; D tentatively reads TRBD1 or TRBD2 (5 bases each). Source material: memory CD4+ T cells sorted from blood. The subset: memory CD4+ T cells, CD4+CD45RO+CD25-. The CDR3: CASSSEKPGRTYNEQFF. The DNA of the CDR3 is TGTGCCAGCAGCTCAGAGAAACCGGGACGCACCTACAATGAGCAGTTCTTC.